This T cell receptor (beta chain) was identified in a study of identical twins. Study results and caveats: Twin-shared out-of-frame alpha sequences were enriched for low generation probability. Clonotypes of the beta chain that were abundant in cord blood carried fewer insertions (memory repertoires showed none). Models predicted less out-of-frame TCR alpha sharing in monozygotic twins than was found.

Comment on this clonotype: What it binds is unknown.

CDR3 length equals 17 residues. V was trimmed by 4 bases and J by 1 base, leaving 19 bases between them. Germline-derived CDR1 and CDR2 are MGHRA and YSYEKL. Via MiXCR, TCRdb re-called the 5' RACE reads, giving one row per CDR3 protein. The profile shows about 210,000 distinct CDR3 sequences, about a tenth of them singletons. Sequencing used memory (CD45RO+) T cells sorted from blood. The rearrangement joins TRBV4-1 to TRBJ2-5; D not resolved. The sequence came from a woman aged 18-29 years in good health. The CDR3 sequence is CASSRVDLVPGQETQYF. CDR3 DNA sequence: TGCGCCAGCAGCCGGGTAGATCTCGTCCCTGGCCAAGAGACCCAGTACTTC.